Presented here are 31 T cell receptor beta chains from one specimen sequenced in a study of response to subunit inactivated influenza vaccine. From the RT-PCR reads, TCRdb called clonotypes with MiXCR, one entry per CDR3 protein. The data contain roughly 520,000 distinct CDR3 sequences, about 25% of them singletons. The sample consisted of CD4+ T cells sorted from PBMCs, taken 5 days after vaccination. These receptors originate from a middle-aged man who received an inactivated influenza vaccine.

This sequence joins TRBV9 and TRBJ2-5, with a weak D call TRBD2 (5 bases). The CDR3 extends over 16 amino acids. CDR1 is SGDLS, CDR2 YYNGEE, per germline. V lost 1 base and J lost 5, with 18 bases in between. The CDR3 reads CASSVSTRGGGETQYF. The CDR3 DNA follows: TGTGCCAGCAGCGTATCTACCCGCGGAGGCGGGGAGACCCAGTACTTC.

The chain has TRBV10-3 and TRBJ1-1; possibly TRBD1 for D (6 bases). CDR3 length equals 14 residues. CDR1 and CDR2 (germline): ENHRY, SYGVKD. V lost 7 bases, J lost 5 bases, and 17 bases lay in between. DNA for the CDR3: TGTGCCATCAAGACAGGAACGCGGGTTACTGAAGCTTTCTTT. Encoded protein: CAIKTGTRVTEAFF.

The V and J genes are TRBV27 and TRBJ2-2; possibly TRBD1 or TRBD2 for D (5 bases each). The CDR3 loop spans 16 amino acids. The germline CDR1 and CDR2 sequences are MNHEY and SMNVEV (reference sequence). The V and J ends lost 1 base and 4 bases respectively, with 13 bases between them. This chain's CDR3 is CASSLYAGTATGELFF. DNA for the CDR3: TGTGCCAGCAGTTTATACGCCGGGACGGCCACCGGGGAGCTGTTTTTT.

This clonotype was counted only a few times. CDR3 DNA: TGTGCCAGCAGCTTAGAGGCGCAGTATTTT. This gives the protein CASSLEAQYF. This chain links TRBV7-9 with TRBJ2-3, with D uncertain. The germline V gene has CDR1 SEHNR and CDR2 FQNEAQ (reference sequence). The CDR3 covers 10 residues. Trimming took off 1 base at V and 10 bases at J, with 3 bases between the two ends. The full variable domain, its missing parts supplied by reference TRBV7-9 and TRBJ2-3, is DTGVSQNPRHKITKRGQNVTFRCDPISEHNRLYWYRQTLGQGPEFLTYFQNEAQLEKSRLLSDRFSAERPKGSFSTLEIQRTEQGDSAMYLCASSLEAQYFGPGTRLTVL.

The genes are TRBV20-1 and TRBJ2-7, with D unresolved. The CDR3 extends over 13 amino acids. V gave up 1 base and J gave up 3 bases, with 10 bases separating them. Per the germline V gene, CDR1 is DFQATT and CDR2 is SNEGSKA (reference sequence). The CDR3 region is CSARGSDGYEQYF. CDR3 DNA: TGCAGTGCTAGAGGGTCAGATGGCTACGAGCAGTACTTC.

V and J are TRBV11-2 and TRBJ2-2, with TRBD2 as a possible D gene (5 bases). This CDR3 spans 13 amino acids. CDR1 SGHAT and CDR2 FQNNGV come from the germline V gene. V lost 5 bases to trimming and J lost 7 bases, with 11 bases between them. The CDR3 DNA follows: TGTGCCAGCAGCACATACGGGGTCGGGGAGCTGTTTTTT. Translating gives CASSTYGVGELFF.

The CDR3 here is CASRRGSGETQYF. The CDR3 nucleotides are TGTGCCAGCAGACGCGGCAGCGGAGAGACCCAGTACTTC. The chain is built from TRBV7-2 and TRBJ2-5, with D possibly TRBD2 on 5 matching bases. The CDR3 covers 13 residues. Per germline, CDR1 SGHTA and CDR2 FQGNSA. The V gene lost 6 bases and the J gene lost 4 bases, with 12 bases spanning the gap. Filled out from reference TRBV7-2 and TRBJ2-5, the complete variable domain reads GAGVSQSPSNKVTEKGKDVELRCDPISGHTALYWYRQSLGQGLEFLIYFQGNSAPDKSGLPSDRFSAERTGGSVSTLTIQRTQQEDSAVYLCASRRGSGETQYFGPGTRLLVL.

The chain recombines TRBV5-6 with TRBJ2-1; 10 nucleotides agree with TRBD1. This CDR3 contains 16 residues. Germline V CDR1 and CDR2: SGHDT, YYEEEE. V was clipped by 6 bases and J by 7 bases; unmatched bases: 13. CDR3 DNA: TGTGCCAGCAACCAACGCGGGACAGGGGCTGGGAATGAGCAGTTCTTC. This codes for CASNQRGTGAGNEQFF.

This clonotype was observed a handful of times. V usage is TRBV12-3 or TRBV12-4 and J usage is TRBJ2-5; 9 positions match TRBD1. The CDR3 totals 14 residues. With V trimmed by 3 bases and J by 6 bases, 5 bases remained unmatched. The CDR3 DNA follows: TGTGCCAGCAGTTTCGGGACAGGGCTAAAGACCCAGTACTTC. This gives the protein CASSFGTGLKTQYF.

This chain connects TRBV7-2 to TRBJ2-7; TRBD1 matches at 8 bases. V shed 1 base, J shed 2 bases, and the junction held 4 bases outside the gene matches. Looked up from germline, CDR1 is SGHTA and CDR2 is FQGNSA. The CDR3 runs 15 residues. CDR3 nucleotide sequence: TGTGCCAGCAGCTTAGACAGGGGGGCGACCTACGAGCAGTACTTC. Amino acids: CASSLDRGATYEQYF.

The chain carries TRBV5-1 and TRBJ2-2; 7 nucleotides agree with TRBD2. Germline CDR1 and CDR2: SGHRS and YFSETQ. The CDR3 runs to 15 residues. The V segment lost 5 bases and the J segment 2 bases; nucleotides outside the gene matches: 6. The CDR3 DNA is TGCGCCAGCAGTTATAGCGGGCATAACACCGGGGAGCTGTTTTTT. Its translation is CASSYSGHNTGELFF.

This chain uses TRBV7-9 with TRBJ2-1; D perhaps matches TRBD1 (5 bases). Germline values: CDR1 SEHNR, CDR2 FQNEAQ (reference sequence). The V and J ends lost 5 bases and 3 bases respectively, with 20 bases between them. The CDR3 has 17 amino acids. The CDR3 DNA follows: TGTGCCAGCAGCCTTGGACGGCCAGGGCGAAGCTACAATGAGCAGTTCTTC. Protein sequence: CASSLGRPGRSYNEQFF.

The V call is TRBV24-1, the J call TRBJ2-1; D gene uncertain. The germline CDR1 and CDR2 sequences are KGHDR and SFDVKD. This CDR3 region has 12 residues. V lost 7 bases and J 8 bases, leaving 11 bases between the germline ends. The CDR3 loop is CATRGRRYEQFF. The CDR3 coding sequence is TGTGCCACCAGGGGAAGGCGGTATGAGCAGTTCTTC.

The chain combines TRBV4-1 with TRBJ2-3, with unresolved D. Between the trimmed V and J ends, which lost 1 base and 4 bases, there was a span of 15 bases. CDR3 length equals 16 residues. Germline CDR1 MGHRA, CDR2 YSYEKL. DNA of the CDR3: TGCGCCAGCAGCCAAGTCCTCCTACCACCCGCAGATACGCAGTATTTT. Its translation: CASSQVLLPPADTQYF.

The rearrangement joins TRBV18 to TRBJ2-4; maybe TRBD2 (6 bases). Germline V gene sequence: CDR1 KGHSH, CDR2 LQKENI. The CDR3 extends over 17 amino acids. V was trimmed by 0 bases and J by 5 bases, leaving 17 bases between them. The CDR3 here is CASSPPLSRRVQNIQYF. Written as DNA, the CDR3 is TGTGCCAGCTCACCACCTTTGTCCCGGAGGGTCCAAAACATTCAGTACTTC. Full variable domain (remainder filled in from reference TRBV18 and TRBJ2-4): NAGVMQNPRHLVRRRGQEARLRCSPMKGHSHVYWYRQLPEEGLKFMVYLQKENIIDESGMPKERFSAEFPKEGPSILRIQQVVRGDSAAYFCASSPPLSRRVQNIQYFGAGTRLSVL.

This chain connects TRBV6-2 or TRBV6-3 to TRBJ1-5; D possibly corresponds to TRBD1 (5 bases). V was clipped by 5 bases and J by 4 bases, with 12 bases between them. The CDR3 extends over 14 amino acids. From germline, CDR1 is MNHEY and CDR2 SVGEGT. CDR3 amino acids: CASSPGGTNQPQHF. In DNA, the CDR3 is TGTGCCAGCAGTCCCGGGGGTACAAATCAGCCCCAGCATTTT.

This clonotype was picked up a small number of times. The chain carries TRBV4-2 and TRBJ2-2, with D perhaps given as TRBD1 or TRBD2 (6 bases each). Germline V lookup: CDR1 LGHNA, CDR2 YNFKEQ. There are 15 residues in the CDR3. Trimming cost V 0 bases and J 7 bases, with 12 bases left between them. Written as DNA, the CDR3 is TGTGCCAGCAGCCAAGAGGTCAGGGGAGGCGGGGAGCTGTTTTTT. It is translated as CASSQEVRGGGELFF.

This chain uses TRBV5-1 with TRBJ1-6, with a possible D match to TRBD1 (5 bases). The V and J ends lost 1 base and 7 bases respectively, with 12 bases between them. The germline V gene has CDR1 SGHRS and CDR2 YFSETQ. The CDR3 sequence is 15 residues long. CDR3 DNA: TGCGCCAGCAGCTTGAGAGGGGAAAGCAATTCACCCCTCCACTTT. Its protein product is CASSLRGESNSPLHF.

This chain links TRBV3-1 with TRBJ1-1; D might be TRBD1 (5 bases). CDR1 and CDR2 from the germline V gene are LGHDT and YNNKEL (reference sequence). The CDR3 covers 15 residues. Trimming removed 2 bases from V and 5 bases from J, with 15 bases in between. The CDR3 bases are TGTGCCAGCAGCCAAATATCAGGGAAGGGAACTGAAGCTTTCTTT. It encodes CASSQISGKGTEAFF.

In its sample, this clonotype was seen a few times. The J gene is TRBJ2-7, the V gene TRBV5-6, with D possibly matching TRBD1 (5 bases). The germline CDR1 and CDR2 sequences are SGHDT and YYEEEE. V lost 2 bases and J lost 3, with 9 bases in between. The CDR3 runs to 13 residues. CDR3 sequence (DNA): TGTGCCAGCAGCTTTTCGGACATCTACGAGCAGTACTTC. Amino acid sequence: CASSFSDIYEQYF.

This chain uses TRBV28 with TRBJ2-4, with TRBD2 as a possible D gene (6 bases). This CDR3 comprises 11 residues. Trimming took 8 bases from V and 10 from J, leaving 12 bases between them. In germline, CDR1 is MDHEN, CDR2 SYDVKM. The CDR3 spells CASQFSGIQYF. The CDR3, as DNA: TGTGCCAGCCAATTCAGCGGGATTCAGTACTTC.

The table lists this clonotype with a few counts. The chain recombines TRBV6-2 or TRBV6-3 with TRBJ2-1; 7 positions agree with TRBD1. V was pared by 3 bases and J by 5 bases, with 4 bases of the junction left unmatched. CDR3 length: 14 amino acids. CDR1 and CDR2 from the germline V gene are MNHEY and SVGEGT. CDR3 coding DNA: TGTGCCAGCAGTTATAGGGGACAGAACAATGAGCAGTTCTTC. Its protein is CASSYRGQNNEQFF.

The genes are TRBV29-1 and TRBJ2-1, with 8 bases matching TRBD1. The V gene end was trimmed by 2 bases and the J gene end by 5 bases; junction bases not matched to a gene: 14. Germline loops: CDR1 SQVTM, CDR2 ANQGSEA. This CDR3 has 17 residues. CDR3 nucleotide sequence: TGCAGCGTTGAACCGACCCCCAGGGGGCTTGGTAACAATGAGCAGTTCTTC. This sequence encodes CSVEPTPRGLGNNEQFF.

The J gene is TRBJ2-2, the V gene TRBV10-3; 11 bases line up with TRBD2. The J segment lost 2 bases and the V segment lost 5 bases, leaving 4 bases of the junction unmatched. The CDR3 consists of 16 residues. Per the germline V gene, CDR1 is ENHRY and CDR2 is SYGVKD. CDR3 in amino acids: CAISLAGGPNTGELFF. The CDR3 nucleotides are TGTGCCATCAGTTTAGCGGGAGGGCCAAACACCGGGGAGCTGTTTTTT.

This chain joins TRBV4-3 and TRBJ2-7; 11 bases map to TRBD1. Germline V gene data show CDR1 as LGHNA and CDR2 as YSLEER. The V and J ends lost 3 bases and 6 bases, in that order; junction bases with no gene match: 1. The CDR3 has 13 residues. The CDR3 bases are TGCGCCAGCAGCCAGGACAGGGGGCCCGAGCAGTACTTC. This encodes CASSQDRGPEQYF.

CDR3 bases: TGTGCCAGCAGCCCTTTTGGGGGGGCCTACGAGCAGTACTTC. Translated: CASSPFGGAYEQYF. This chain connects TRBV3-1 to TRBJ2-7; 7 bases align to TRBD2. CDR1 is LGHDT, CDR2 YNNKEL, per germline (reference sequence). CDR3 length: 14 amino acids. The V gene end was trimmed by 4 bases and the J gene end by 2 bases; junction bases not matched to a gene: 5.

The chain uses TRBV28 and TRBJ2-4; the match to TRBD1 covers 8 bases. The V gene's germline CDR1 is MDHEN and CDR2 SYDVKM. The CDR3 has 17 amino acids. J gave up 0 bases and V 5 bases, and 9 bases lay outside the gene matches. The CDR3 loop reads CASSRDGTGLAKNIQYF. In nucleotides, the CDR3 is TGTGCCAGCAGTCGAGATGGGACAGGCCTAGCCAAAAACATTCAGTACTTC.

In its sample, this clonotype was seen many times. CDR3 loop: CASSMTGGASNSPLHF. DNA for the CDR3: TGCGCCAGCAGCATGACAGGGGGCGCCTCTAATTCACCCCTCCACTTT. V is TRBV5-1 and J is TRBJ1-6, with 10 bases fitting TRBD1. After removal of 4 bases from V and 6 bases from J, the junction contained 7 bases not matched to a gene. CDR3 length equals 16 residues. CDR1 and CDR2 from the germline V gene are SGHRS and YFSETQ.

In this sample, this clonotype turned up many times. The chain recombines TRBV3-1 with TRBJ1-2; D remains unclear. The CDR3 covers 16 residues. The V and J ends lost 4 bases and 8 bases respectively, with 23 bases between them. Germline V CDR1 and CDR2: LGHDT, YNNKEL (reference sequence). CDR3 bases: TGTGCCAGCAGCCCCAACTTATGGACCGCCACGGTCGGCTACACCTTC. This gives the protein CASSPNLWTATVGYTF.

This clonotype has only a few counts. The genes are TRBV5-1 and TRBJ2-7; D may match TRBD1 or TRBD2 (5 bases each). V lost 4 bases to trimming and J lost 1 base, with 12 bases between them. The CDR3 loop spans 14 amino acids. Germline V gene sequence: CDR1 SGHRS, CDR2 YFSETQ. CDR3 sequence (DNA): TGCGCCAGCAGCACTACGAGGGGTTCCTACGAGCAGTACTTC. Translation: CASSTTRGSYEQYF.

In this sample, this clonotype turned up a few times. The rearrangement joins TRBV3-1 to TRBJ2-2; TRBD1 is a possible D gene (6 bases). The CDR3 contains 12 residues. V was trimmed by 4 bases and J by 9 bases, leaving 9 bases between them. The germline V gene has CDR1 LGHDT and CDR2 YNNKEL (reference sequence). CDR3 in amino acids: CASSRRGRELFF. DNA for the CDR3: TGTGCCAGCAGCCGCAGGGGAAGGGAGCTGTTTTTT. Drawing the rest from reference TRBV3-1 and TRBJ2-2, the complete variable domain is DTAVSQTPKYLVTQMGNDKSIKCEQNLGHDTMYWYKQDSKKFLKIMFSYNNKELIINETVPNRFSPKSPDKAHLNLHINSLELGDSAVYFCASSRRGRELFFGEGSRLTVL.